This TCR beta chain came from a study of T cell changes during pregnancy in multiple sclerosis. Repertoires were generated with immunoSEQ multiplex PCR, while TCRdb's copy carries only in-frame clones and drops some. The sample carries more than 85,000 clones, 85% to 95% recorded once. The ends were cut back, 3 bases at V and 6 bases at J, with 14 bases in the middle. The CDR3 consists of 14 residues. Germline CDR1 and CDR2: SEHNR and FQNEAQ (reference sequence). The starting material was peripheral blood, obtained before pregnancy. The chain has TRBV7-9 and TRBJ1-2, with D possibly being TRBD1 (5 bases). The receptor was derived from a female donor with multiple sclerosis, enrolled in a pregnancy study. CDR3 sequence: CASSFGGGGNGYTF. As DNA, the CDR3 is TGTGCCAGCAGCTTCGGTGGGGGGGGAAATGGCTACACCTTC.